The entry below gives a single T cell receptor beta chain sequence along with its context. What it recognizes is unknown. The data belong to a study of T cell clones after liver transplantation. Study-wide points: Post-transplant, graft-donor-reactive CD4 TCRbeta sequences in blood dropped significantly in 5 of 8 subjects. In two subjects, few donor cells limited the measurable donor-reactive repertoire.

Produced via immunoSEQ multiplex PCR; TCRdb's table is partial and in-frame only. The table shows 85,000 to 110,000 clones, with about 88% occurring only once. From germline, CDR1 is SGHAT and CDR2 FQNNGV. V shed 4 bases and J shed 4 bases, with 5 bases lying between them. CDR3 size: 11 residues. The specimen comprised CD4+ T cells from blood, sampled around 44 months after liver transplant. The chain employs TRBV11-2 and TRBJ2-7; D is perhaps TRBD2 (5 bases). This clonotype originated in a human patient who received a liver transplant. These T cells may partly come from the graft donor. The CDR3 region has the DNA TGTGCCAGCAGCTCGGGATACGAGCAGTACTTC. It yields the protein CASSSGYEQYF.